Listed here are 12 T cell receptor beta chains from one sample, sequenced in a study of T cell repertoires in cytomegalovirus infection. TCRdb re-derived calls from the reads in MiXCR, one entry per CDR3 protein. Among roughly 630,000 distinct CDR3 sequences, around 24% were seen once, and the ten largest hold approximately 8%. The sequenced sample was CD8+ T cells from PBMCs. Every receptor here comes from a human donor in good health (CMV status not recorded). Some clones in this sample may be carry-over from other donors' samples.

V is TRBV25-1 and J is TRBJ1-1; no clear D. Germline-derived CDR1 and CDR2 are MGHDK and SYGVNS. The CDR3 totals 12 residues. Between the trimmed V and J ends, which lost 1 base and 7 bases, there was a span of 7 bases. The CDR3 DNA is TGTGCCAGCAGTGAATCGACGGGTGAAGCTTTCTTT. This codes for CASSESTGEAFF.

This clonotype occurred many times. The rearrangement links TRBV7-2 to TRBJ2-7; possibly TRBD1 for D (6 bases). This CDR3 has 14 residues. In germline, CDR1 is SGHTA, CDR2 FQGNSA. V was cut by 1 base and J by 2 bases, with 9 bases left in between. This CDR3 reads CASSLEQGPYEQYV. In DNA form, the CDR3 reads TGTGCCAGCAGCTTAGAACAGGGTCCCTACGAGCAGTACGTC.

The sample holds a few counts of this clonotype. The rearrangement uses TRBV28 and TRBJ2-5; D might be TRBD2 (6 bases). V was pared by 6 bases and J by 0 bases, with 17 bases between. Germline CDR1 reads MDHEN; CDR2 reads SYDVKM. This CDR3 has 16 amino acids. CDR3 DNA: TGTGCCAGCAGCCCCGAGGCGGGACGGAACCAAGAGACCCAGTACTTC. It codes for CASSPEAGRNQETQYF.

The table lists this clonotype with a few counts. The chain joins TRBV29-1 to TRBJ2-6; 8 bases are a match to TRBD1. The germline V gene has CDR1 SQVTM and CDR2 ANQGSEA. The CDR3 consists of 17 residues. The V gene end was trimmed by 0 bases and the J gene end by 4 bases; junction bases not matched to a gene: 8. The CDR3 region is CSVEDPDRAVGANVLTF. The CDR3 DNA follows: TGCAGCGTTGAAGACCCGGACAGGGCTGTCGGGGCCAACGTCCTGACTTTC.

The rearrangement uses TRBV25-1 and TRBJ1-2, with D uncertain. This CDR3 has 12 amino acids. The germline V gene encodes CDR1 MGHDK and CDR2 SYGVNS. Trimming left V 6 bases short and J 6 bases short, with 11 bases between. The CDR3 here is CASSPGSHGYTF. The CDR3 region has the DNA TGTGCCAGCAGCCCCGGGAGCCATGGCTACACCTTC.

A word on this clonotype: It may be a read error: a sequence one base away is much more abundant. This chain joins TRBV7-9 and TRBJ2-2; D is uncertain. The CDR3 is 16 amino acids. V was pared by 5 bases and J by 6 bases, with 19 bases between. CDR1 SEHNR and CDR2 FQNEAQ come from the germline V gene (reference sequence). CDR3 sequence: CASSRVPRAAAGELFF. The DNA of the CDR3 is TGTGCCAGCAGCCGAGTCCCCCGTGCGGCCGCCGGGGAGCTGTTTTTT.

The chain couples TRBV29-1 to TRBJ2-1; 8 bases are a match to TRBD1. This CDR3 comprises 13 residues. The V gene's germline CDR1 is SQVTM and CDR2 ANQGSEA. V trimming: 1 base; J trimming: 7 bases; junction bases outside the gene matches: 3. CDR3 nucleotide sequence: TGCAGCGTTGAAGGGACAGGGCCTAATGAGCAGTTCTTC. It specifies CSVEGTGPNEQFF.

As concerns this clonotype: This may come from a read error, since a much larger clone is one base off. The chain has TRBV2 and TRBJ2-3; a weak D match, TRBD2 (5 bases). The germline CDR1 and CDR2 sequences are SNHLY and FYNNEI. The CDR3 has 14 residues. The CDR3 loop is CASSDPASIDTQYF. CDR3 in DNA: TGTGCCAGCAGTGACCCAGCTAGCATAGATACGCAGTATTTT.

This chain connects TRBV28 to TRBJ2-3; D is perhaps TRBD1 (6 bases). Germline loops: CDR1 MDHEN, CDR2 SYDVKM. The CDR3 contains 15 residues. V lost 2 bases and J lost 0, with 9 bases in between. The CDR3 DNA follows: TGTGCCAGCAGTTTACAGGGGTTTAGCACAGATACGCAGTATTTT. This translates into CASSLQGFSTDTQYF.

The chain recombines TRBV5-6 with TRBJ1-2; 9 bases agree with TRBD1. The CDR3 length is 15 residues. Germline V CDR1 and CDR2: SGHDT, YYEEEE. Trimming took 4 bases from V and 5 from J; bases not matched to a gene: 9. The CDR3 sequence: CASSPGTGSVYGYTF. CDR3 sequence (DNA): TGTGCCAGCAGCCCGGGGACAGGGTCTGTATATGGCTACACCTTC. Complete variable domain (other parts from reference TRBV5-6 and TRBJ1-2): DAGVTQSPTHLIKTRGQQVTLRCSPKSGHDTVSWYQQALGQGPQFIFQYYEEEERQRGNFPDRFSGHQFPNYSSELNVNALLLGDSALYLCASSPGTGSVYGYTFGSGTRLTVV.

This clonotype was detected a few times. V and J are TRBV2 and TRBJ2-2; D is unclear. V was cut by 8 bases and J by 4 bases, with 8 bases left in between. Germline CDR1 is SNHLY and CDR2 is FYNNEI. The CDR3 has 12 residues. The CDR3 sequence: CASLGRTGELFF. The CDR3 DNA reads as TGTGCCAGCCTCGGGCGCACCGGGGAGCTGTTTTTT.

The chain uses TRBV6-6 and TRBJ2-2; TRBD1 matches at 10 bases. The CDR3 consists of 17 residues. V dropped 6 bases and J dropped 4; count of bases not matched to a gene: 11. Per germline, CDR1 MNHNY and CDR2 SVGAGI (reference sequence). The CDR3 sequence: CASRTLDRGRITGELFF. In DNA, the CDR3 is TGTGCCAGCAGAACCCTTGACAGGGGGCGGATCACCGGGGAGCTGTTTTTT.